This TCR beta chain was identified during a study of blood T cell repertoires in COVID-19. Profiling relied on immunoSEQ multiplex PCR, and the TCRdb table lists in-frame clones only, not all of them. The sample contains approximately 90,000 clones, 70% to 90% of which appear only once. Sequencing input: peripheral blood. The sequence was obtained from a man between 60 and 75 years old with acute or convalescent COVID-19.

The CDR3 protein is CAISRGQNYEQYF. The CDR3 nucleotides are TGTGCCATCAGTAGGGGACAAAACTACGAGCAGTACTTC. The J gene is TRBJ2-7, the V gene TRBV10-3, with a tentative D call TRBD1 (6 bases). CDR1 and CDR2 from the germline V gene are ENHRY and SYGVKD. Deletions cut 5 bases from V and 3 bases from J, with 11 bases between. CDR3 length equals 13 residues.